This T cell receptor (beta chain) came from a study of fetal regulatory T cell absence and autoimmunity. The overall study: Without clinical diabetes, IPEX patients showed exocrine pancreas autoimmunity. Study-level points and caveats: Pancreas TCRs were oligoclonally enriched versus cord blood, some clones over 80-fold. Antigen-driven pancreatic autoimmunity before birth in IPEX was inferred from oligoclonal enrichment.

This was a survey-level run. The repertoire was sequenced with immunoSEQ multiplex PCR; TCRdb's copy has only in-frame clones and lacks some. The data show more than 90,000 clones, approximately 75% seen once. Concerning this clone: The antigen is not known.

V gave up 4 bases and J gave up 5 bases, with 20 bases separating them. The CDR3 sequence is 16 residues long. Germline V gene sequence: CDR1 SGHRS, CDR2 YFSETQ. The clonotype originates from a male donor with IPEX syndrome. The V call is TRBV5-1, the J call TRBJ2-3, with D tentatively TRBD2 (7 bases). The sequencing sample was made of pancreas tissue. CDR3 nucleotides: TGCGCCAGCAGCCCGCGGGGGCTGCATGCCCTAGATACGCAGTATTTT. It is translated as CASSPRGLHALDTQYF.